The 30 T cell receptor beta chains presented below share a single source sample, sequenced in a study of blood T cell repertoires in COVID-19. Sequencing used immunoSEQ multiplex PCR; TCRdb keeps in-frame clones, though not all of them. The table includes about 160,000 clones, around four fifths detected once. Input material: PBMCs or T cells enriched from blood (not recorded which). The receptors stem from a woman aged 50 to 60 who had recovered from COVID-19.

The chain recombines TRBV7-9 with TRBJ1-5; no firm D call. V shed 1 base and J shed 7 bases, with 8 bases lying between them. The CDR3 loop spans 13 amino acids. Germline V gene sequence: CDR1 SEHNR, CDR2 FQNEAQ (reference sequence). The DNA for the CDR3 is TGTGCCAGCAGCTTAGGCCTAGGCCAGCCCCAGCATTTT. Translated: CASSLGLGQPQHF.

The rearrangement joins TRBV5-1 to TRBJ2-2, with D possibly matching TRBD1 (6 bases). The CDR3 spans 14 residues. Germline lookup yields CDR1 SGHRS and CDR2 YFSETQ. V lost 4 bases, J lost 2 bases, and 9 bases lay in between. The CDR3 reads CASSTGLNTGELFF. The CDR3 region has the DNA TGCGCCAGCAGCACAGGGCTAAACACCGGGGAGCTGTTTTTT.

The chain links TRBV29-1 to TRBJ1-1; D might be TRBD1 (6 bases). Per the germline V gene, CDR1 is SQVTM and CDR2 is ANQGSEA. V was shortened by 5 bases and J by 0 bases, with 13 bases between the two germline ends. CDR3 length equals 14 residues. The CDR3 coding sequence is TGCAGCGTTTGGGACACCTCTATGAACACTGAAGCTTTCTTT. Its protein product is CSVWDTSMNTEAFF. Together with reference TRBV29-1 and TRBJ1-1, the CDR3 gives the full variable domain: SAVISQKPSRDICQRGTSLTIQCQVDSQVTMMFWYRQQPGQSLTLIATANQGSEATYESGFVIDKFPISRPNLTFSTLTVSNMSPEDSSIYLCSVWDTSMNTEAFFGQGTRLTVV.

This chain joins TRBV7-2 and TRBJ1-4, with 7 nucleotides matching TRBD1. The germline V gene encodes CDR1 SGHTA and CDR2 FQGNSA. The CDR3 length is 17 residues. With V trimmed by 2 bases and J by 4 bases, 10 bases remained unmatched. For the CDR3, the DNA is TGTGCCAGCAGCTTACGGAGGGGGCAGGGCCTTAATGAAAAACTGTTTTTT. As protein: CASSLRRGQGLNEKLFF. The whole variable domain, filled in from reference TRBV7-2 and TRBJ1-4, reads GAGVSQSPSNKVTEKGKDVELRCDPISGHTALYWYRQSLGQGLEFLIYFQGNSAPDKSGLPSDRFSAERTGGSVSTLTIQRTQQEDSAVYLCASSLRRGQGLNEKLFFGSGTQLSVL.

The chain links TRBV7-9 to TRBJ1-4, with 10 bases aligning to TRBD1. V shed 0 bases and J 5 bases; nucleotides not matched to a gene: 0. Per germline, CDR1 SEHNR and CDR2 FQNEAQ (reference sequence). This CDR3 spans 15 amino acids. The CDR3 loop is CASSLAGQGNEKLFF. The CDR3 DNA follows: TGTGCCAGCAGCTTAGCGGGACAGGGGAATGAAAAACTGTTTTTT.

V is TRBV7-2 and J is TRBJ2-1; D is unresolved. The V and J ends lost 0 bases and 6 bases respectively, with 9 bases between them. CDR1 is SGHTA and CDR2 is FQGNSA in the germline V gene. The CDR3 loop spans 14 amino acids. The CDR3 loop reads CASSLAGRSNEQFF. CDR3 coding DNA: TGTGCCAGCAGCTTAGCGGGTCGGAGCAATGAGCAGTTCTTC.

DNA of the CDR3: TGTGCCAGCAGCCTACTACTAGCGGGAGTACCTGGGGCCAACGTCCTGACTTTC. Translated: CASSLLLAGVPGANVLTF. This chain joins TRBV11-3 and TRBJ2-6, with 11 bases matching TRBD2. CDR1 and CDR2 from the germline V gene are SGHNT and YENEEA. This CDR3 is 18 amino acids long. The ends lost 5 bases at V and 2 bases at J; junction bases unmatched: 8.

The V and J genes are TRBV5-6 and TRBJ1-4; 8 nucleotides align to TRBD1. There are 17 residues in the CDR3. Unmatched junction bases numbered 6, after V lost 0 bases and J lost 2 bases. Germline V gene lookup returns CDR1 SGHDT and CDR2 YYEEEE. This CDR3 reads CASSLEGRGPTNEKLFF. The CDR3 DNA reads as TGTGCCAGCAGCTTGGAAGGCAGGGGGCCTACTAATGAAAAACTGTTTTTT.

CDR3 sequence (DNA): TGTGCCAGCAGTCAGGACAGGACCTACTACGAGCAGTACTTC. Its protein product is CASSQDRTYYEQYF. The J gene is TRBJ2-7, the V gene TRBV6-5; 7 bases agree with TRBD1. Per germline, CDR1 MNHEY and CDR2 SVGAGI. V lost 5 bases, J lost 3 bases, and 7 bases stayed unmatched. The CDR3 totals 14 residues.

With respect to this clone: The junction and the germline gene differ at one end; a read error may be behind it. Other nucleotide sequences from this sample produce the same CDR3. This sequence joins TRBV6-2 or TRBV6-3 and TRBJ2-1; D call uncertain. There are 12 residues in the CDR3. Germline V gives CDR1 MNHEY, CDR2 SVGEGT. CDR3 coding DNA: TGTGCCAGCAGTTATTCCTCCAATGAGCAGTTCTTC. This sequence encodes CASSYSSNEQFF.

The table lists this clone with a count of one. The CDR3 DNA reads TGTGCCAGCAGCTCCGGACAGGGAAACATTCAGTACTTC. Protein product: CASSSGQGNIQYF. The J gene is TRBJ2-4, the V gene TRBV7-2; 8 bases are a match to TRBD1. Losses at the gene ends were 4 bases for V and 6 bases for J; bases not matched to a gene: 2. In germline, CDR1 is SGHTA, CDR2 FQGNSA. This CDR3 comprises 13 residues.

A word on this clone: Distinct nucleotide sequences in the sample also encode this CDR3. The chain joins TRBV6-2 or TRBV6-3 to TRBJ2-1; 11 positions agree with TRBD2. This CDR3 spans 15 amino acids. V lost 6 bases and J lost 4; bases outside the gene matches: 5. Per germline, CDR1 MNHEY and CDR2 SVGEGT. This CDR3 is CASSTGTSGYNEQFF. As DNA, the CDR3 is TGTGCCAGCAGCACCGGGACTAGCGGTTACAATGAGCAGTTCTTC.

The chain joins TRBV18 to TRBJ1-1; D perhaps matches TRBD1 (6 bases). The V end was cut by 6 bases, the J end by 7 bases, with 15 bases between. The CDR3 totals 13 residues. Germline V gives CDR1 KGHSH, CDR2 LQKENI. In nucleotides, the CDR3 is TGTGCCAGCTCCCACGACAGGTCGGGTGAAGCTTTCTTT. This encodes CASSHDRSGEAFF.

The chain combines TRBV3-1 (or the pseudogene TRBV3-2) with TRBJ2-5, with no clear D. The CDR3 length is 15 residues. Germline V gives CDR1 LGHDT, CDR2 YNNKEL (reference sequence). The V gene lost 1 base and the J gene lost 1 base, with 10 bases spanning the gap. CDR3 sequence reads: CASSQGPLAQETQYF. The CDR3 DNA follows: TGTGCCAGCAGCCAAGGTCCGTTGGCCCAAGAGACCCAGTACTTC.

The J gene is TRBJ2-7, the V gene TRBV6-5; the match to TRBD2 covers 8 bases. V trimming: 6 bases; J trimming: 0 bases; junction bases outside the gene matches: 1. Germline assignment: CDR1 MNHEY and CDR2 SVGAGI. There are 13 residues in the CDR3. The CDR3 DNA follows: TGTGCCAGCAGGCGGGGGGTCTCCTACGAGCAGTACTTC. It codes for CASRRGVSYEQYF.

The gene calls are TRBV24-1 and TRBJ2-1, with 15 bases lining up with TRBD2. V lost 4 bases, J lost 5 bases, and 2 bases stayed unmatched. This CDR3 is built from 16 residues. The V gene's germline CDR1 is KGHDR and CDR2 SFDVKD. In nucleotides, the CDR3 is TGTGCCACCAGTGACCGGACTAGCGGGGGGGACAATGAGCAGTTCTTC. Its protein product is CATSDRTSGGDNEQFF.

The chain joins TRBV6-6 to TRBJ2-2; possibly TRBD2 for D (6 bases). V lost 6 bases to trimming and J lost 0 bases, with 17 bases between them. Germline V gene sequence: CDR1 MNHNY, CDR2 SVGAGI (reference sequence). CDR3 size: 17 residues. The CDR3 DNA follows: TGTGCCAGCAGCCGAGTCGGGCGGGGACCGAACACCGGGGAGCTGTTTTTT. This translates into CASSRVGRGPNTGELFF.

The V call is TRBV7-3, the J call TRBJ2-1, with 11 bases lining up with TRBD2. This CDR3 region has 16 residues. With V trimmed by 4 bases and J by 4 bases, 6 bases remained unmatched. The germline V gene encodes CDR1 SGHTA and CDR2 FQGTGA. The CDR3 DNA is TGTGCCAGCAGCTCCTACCGACTAGCGGGATACAATGAGCAGTTCTTC. It is translated as CASSSYRLAGYNEQFF.

V and J are TRBV18 and TRBJ2-7; D is possibly TRBD1 (6 bases). V lost 3 bases and J 9 bases, leaving 15 bases between the germline ends. This CDR3 is built from 13 residues. Germline lookup yields CDR1 KGHSH and CDR2 LQKENI. The CDR3 nucleotides are TGTGCCAGCTCACCGGTCCGGGACAACCGGCAGTACTTC. This codes for CASSPVRDNRQYF.

In DNA, the CDR3 is TGTGCCAGCTCACCTAGCGGGGTAACGAGCTCCTACGAGCAGTACTTC. Translated, it gives CASSPSGVTSSYEQYF. This chain links TRBV18 with TRBJ2-7; 8 nucleotides match TRBD2. Per germline, CDR1 KGHSH and CDR2 LQKENI. With 3 bases clipped from V and 0 bases from J, the junction kept 7 bases outside the gene matches. CDR3 length: 16 residues. The full variable domain, its missing parts supplied by reference TRBV18 and TRBJ2-7, is NAGVMQNPRHLVRRRGQEARLRCSPMKGHSHVYWYRQLPEEGLKFMVYLQKENIIDESGMPKERFSAEFPKEGPSILRIQQVVRGDSAAYFCASSPSGVTSSYEQYFGPGTRLTVT.

The chain combines TRBV18 with TRBJ1-4; D is uncertain. The CDR3 has 16 amino acids. V lost 3 bases to trimming and J lost 6 bases, with 17 bases between them. The germline gives CDR1 KGHSH, CDR2 LQKENI. CDR3 nucleotide sequence: TGTGCCAGCTCACCCCTGCAGGCCCAAAAGGATGAAAAACTGTTTTTT. It specifies CASSPLQAQKDEKLFF.

V and J are TRBV7-3 and TRBJ2-5; D remains unclear. The CDR3 has 13 amino acids. Germline CDR1 reads SGHTA; CDR2 reads FQGTGA. The V end lost 5 bases, the J end lost 4 bases, and 11 bases lay between the germline ends. The DNA for the CDR3 is TGTGCCAGCAGCCGAATTACGGGAGAGACCCAGTACTTC. Protein sequence: CASSRITGETQYF.

This clone was observed a few times. This chain joins TRBV2 and TRBJ2-1, with TRBD2 matching 7 bases. V shed 6 bases, J shed 2 bases, and the junction held 10 bases outside the gene matches. There are 16 residues in the CDR3. Germline loops: CDR1 SNHLY, CDR2 FYNNEI. DNA of the CDR3: TGTGCCAGCAGCTCACGGGGGGTAATTACCTACAATGAGCAGTTCTTC. Translating gives CASSSRGVITYNEQFF.

The chain recombines TRBV3-1 (or the pseudogene TRBV3-2) with TRBJ2-1; 15 bases match TRBD2. CDR3 length: 19 residues. Losses at the gene ends were 4 bases for V and 2 bases for J; bases not matched to a gene: 9. CDR1 and CDR2 (germline): LGHDT, YNNKEL (reference sequence). The CDR3, as DNA: TGTGCCAGCAGCCCGAGAGGACTAGCGGGAGGGAACACCTACAATGAGCAGTTCTTC. Protein: CASSPRGLAGGNTYNEQFF.

The V gene is TRBV19, the J gene TRBJ1-3; D is possibly TRBD1 (6 bases). CDR3 length: 14 amino acids. Germline V gene sequence: CDR1 LNHDA, CDR2 SQIVND (reference sequence). Trimming removed 4 bases at V and 2 bases at J, with 9 bases between. In DNA, the CDR3 is TGTGCCAGTAGTAAGGGGGAAGCTGGAAACACCATATATTTT. As protein: CASSKGEAGNTIYF.

V is TRBV9 and J is TRBJ1-1; maybe TRBD1 (5 bases). Trimming removed 3 bases at V and 1 base at J, with 13 bases between. Germline values: CDR1 SGDLS, CDR2 YYNGEE. The CDR3 loop spans 15 amino acids. CDR3 DNA: TGTGCCAGCAGCGGAGGAGGGGCCGCGAACACTGAAGCTTTCTTT. It translates to CASSGGGAANTEAFF.

In this sample, this clone turned up a few times. The chain carries TRBV4-1 and TRBJ2-3; no reliable D call. CDR3 length equals 15 residues. Germline V gene sequence: CDR1 MGHRA, CDR2 YSYEKL. Trimming pared 2 bases from V and 0 bases from J, leaving 9 bases between. CDR3 nucleotides: TGCGCCAGCAGCCAACGCTCGACTAGCACAGATACGCAGTATTTT. The encoded protein is CASSQRSTSTDTQYF.

This clone was observed once. The V gene is TRBV28, the J gene TRBJ1-1; D may be TRBD1 (5 bases). V gave up 7 bases and J gave up 1 base, with 19 bases separating them. This CDR3 contains 16 residues. Germline V gene data show CDR1 as MDHEN and CDR2 as SYDVKM. This chain's CDR3 is CASTPPAGVENTEAFF. For the CDR3, the DNA is TGTGCCAGCACCCCGCCCGCGGGGGTTGAGAACACTGAAGCTTTCTTT.

CDR3 coding DNA: TGTGCCAGCAGCGGTACAGGGCAACCCTGGAACACCATATATTTT. Translated, it gives CASSGTGQPWNTIYF. The chain joins TRBV9 to TRBJ1-3, with D maybe TRBD1 (6 bases). CDR1 SGDLS and CDR2 YYNGEE come from the germline V gene. CDR3 length equals 15 residues. Trimming stripped 3 bases from V and 7 bases from J, with 17 bases between. Complete variable domain (other parts from reference TRBV9 and TRBJ1-3): DSGVTQTPKHLITATGQRVTLRCSPRSGDLSVYWYQQSLDQGLQFLIQYYNGEERAKGNILERFSAQQFPDLHSELNLSSLELGDSALYFCASSGTGQPWNTIYFGEGSWLTVV.

The V and J genes are TRBV27 and TRBJ1-1; D unresolved. Trimming cost V 4 bases and J 7 bases, with 13 bases left between them. The CDR3 consists of 13 residues. CDR1 is MNHEY, CDR2 SMNVEV, per germline (reference sequence). CDR3 nucleotides: TGTGCCAGCAGTTCGAAGTCGTCTAGTGAAGCTTTCTTT. It specifies CASSSKSSSEAFF.